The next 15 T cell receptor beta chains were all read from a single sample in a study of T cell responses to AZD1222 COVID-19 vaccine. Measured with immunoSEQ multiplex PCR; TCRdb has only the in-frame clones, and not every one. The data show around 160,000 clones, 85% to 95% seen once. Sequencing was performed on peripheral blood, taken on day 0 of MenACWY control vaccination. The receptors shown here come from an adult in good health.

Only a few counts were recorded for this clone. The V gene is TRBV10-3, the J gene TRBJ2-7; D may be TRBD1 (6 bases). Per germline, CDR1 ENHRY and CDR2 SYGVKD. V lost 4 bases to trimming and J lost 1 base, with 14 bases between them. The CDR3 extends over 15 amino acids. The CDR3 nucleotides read TGTGCCATCAGTGCCTTTCAGGGGCGTTCCTACGAGCAGTACTTC. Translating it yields CAISAFQGRSYEQYF.

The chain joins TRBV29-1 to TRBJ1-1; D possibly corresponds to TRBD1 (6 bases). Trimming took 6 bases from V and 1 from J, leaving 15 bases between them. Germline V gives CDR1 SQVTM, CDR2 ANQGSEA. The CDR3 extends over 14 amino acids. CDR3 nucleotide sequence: TGCAGCGTCTGGGGGTTGACAGGGAACACTGAAGCTTTCTTT. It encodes CSVWGLTGNTEAFF. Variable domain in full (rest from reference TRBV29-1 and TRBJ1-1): SAVISQKPSRDICQRGTSLTIQCQVDSQVTMMFWYRQQPGQSLTLIATANQGSEATYESGFVIDKFPISRPNLTFSTLTVSNMSPEDSSIYLCSVWGLTGNTEAFFGQGTRLTVV.

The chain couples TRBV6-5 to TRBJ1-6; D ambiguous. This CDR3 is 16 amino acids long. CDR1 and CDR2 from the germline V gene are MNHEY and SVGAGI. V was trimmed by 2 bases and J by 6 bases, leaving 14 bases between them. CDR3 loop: CASSYGSDRFNSPLHF. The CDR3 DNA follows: TGTGCCAGCAGTTACGGATCAGACCGATTTAATTCACCCCTCCACTTT.

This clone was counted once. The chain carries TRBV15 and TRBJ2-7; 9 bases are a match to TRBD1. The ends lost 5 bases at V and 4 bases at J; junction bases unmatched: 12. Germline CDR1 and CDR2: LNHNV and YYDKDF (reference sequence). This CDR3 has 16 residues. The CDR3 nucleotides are TGTGCCACCAGCCCTCAACTGGGGGACAGGGAGTACGAGCAGTACTTC. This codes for CATSPQLGDREYEQYF. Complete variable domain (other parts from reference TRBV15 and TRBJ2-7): DAMVIQNPRYQVTQFGKPVTLSCSQTLNHNVMYWYQQKSSQAPKLLFHYYDKDFNNEADTPDNFQSRRPNTSFCFLDIRSPGLGDTAMYLCATSPQLGDREYEQYFGPGTRLTVT.

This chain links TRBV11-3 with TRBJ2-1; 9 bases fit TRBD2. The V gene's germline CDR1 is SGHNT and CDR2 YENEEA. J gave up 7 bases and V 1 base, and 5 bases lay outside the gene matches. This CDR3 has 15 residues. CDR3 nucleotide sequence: TGTGCCAGCAGCTTAGCGGCGGGAGGGCCGAATGAGCAGTTCTTC. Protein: CASSLAAGGPNEQFF.

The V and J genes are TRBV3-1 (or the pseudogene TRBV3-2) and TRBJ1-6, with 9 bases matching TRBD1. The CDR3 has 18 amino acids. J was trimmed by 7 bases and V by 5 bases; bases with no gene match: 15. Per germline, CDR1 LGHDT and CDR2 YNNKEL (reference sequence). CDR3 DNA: TGTGCCAGCAGCTCCGGCTATTTGACAGGGGGGATAAATTCACCCCTCCACTTT. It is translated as CASSSGYLTGGINSPLHF.

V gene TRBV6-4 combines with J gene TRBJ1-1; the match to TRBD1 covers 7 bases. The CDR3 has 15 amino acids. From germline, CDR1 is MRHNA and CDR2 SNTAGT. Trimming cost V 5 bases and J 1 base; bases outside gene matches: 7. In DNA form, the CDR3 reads TGTGCCAGCAGTCGCGAAGGGACAGCGAACACTGAAGCTTTCTTT. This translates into CASSREGTANTEAFF.

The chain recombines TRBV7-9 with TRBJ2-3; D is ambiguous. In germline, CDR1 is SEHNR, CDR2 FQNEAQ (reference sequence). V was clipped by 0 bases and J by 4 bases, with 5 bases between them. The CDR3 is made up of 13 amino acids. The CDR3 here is CASSLAFADTQYF. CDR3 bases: TGTGCCAGCAGCTTAGCGTTCGCAGATACGCAGTATTTT.

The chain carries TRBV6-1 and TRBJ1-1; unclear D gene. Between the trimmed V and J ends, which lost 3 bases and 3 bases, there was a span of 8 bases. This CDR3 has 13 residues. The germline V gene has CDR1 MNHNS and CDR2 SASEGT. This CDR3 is CASSEGRHTEAFF. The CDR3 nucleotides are TGTGCCAGCAGTGAGGGGAGGCACACTGAAGCTTTCTTT.

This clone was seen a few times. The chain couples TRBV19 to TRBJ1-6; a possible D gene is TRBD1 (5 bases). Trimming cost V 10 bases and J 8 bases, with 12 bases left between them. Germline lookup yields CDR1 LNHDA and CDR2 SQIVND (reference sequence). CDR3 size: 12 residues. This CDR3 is CATGTEYSPLHF. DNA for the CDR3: TGTGCCACCGGGACGGAATATTCACCCCTCCACTTT.

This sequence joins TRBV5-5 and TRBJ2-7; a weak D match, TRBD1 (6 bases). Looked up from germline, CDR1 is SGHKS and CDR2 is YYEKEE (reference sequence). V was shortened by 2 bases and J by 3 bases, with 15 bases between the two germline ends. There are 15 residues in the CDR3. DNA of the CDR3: TGTGCCAGCAGCTTCTTGGGGGCGCCGTTCTACGAGCAGTACTTC. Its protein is CASSFLGAPFYEQYF.

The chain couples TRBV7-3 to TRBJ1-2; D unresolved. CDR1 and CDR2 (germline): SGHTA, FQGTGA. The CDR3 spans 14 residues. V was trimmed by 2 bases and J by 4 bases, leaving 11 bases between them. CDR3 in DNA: TGTGCCAGCAGCTTATTTCCAGGAGTCTATGGCTACACCTTC. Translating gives CASSLFPGVYGYTF.

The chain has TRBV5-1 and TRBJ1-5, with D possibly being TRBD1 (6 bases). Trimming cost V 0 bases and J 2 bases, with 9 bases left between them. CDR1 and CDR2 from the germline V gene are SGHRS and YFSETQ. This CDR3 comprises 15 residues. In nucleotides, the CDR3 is TGCGCCAGCAGCTTGGAGGGGGGGCGCAATCAGCCCCAGCATTTT. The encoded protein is CASSLEGGRNQPQHF. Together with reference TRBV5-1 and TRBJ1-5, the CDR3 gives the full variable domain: KAGVTQTPRYLIKTRGQQVTLSCSPISGHRSVSWYQQTPGQGLQFLFEYFSETQRNKGNFPGRFSGRQFSNSRSEMNVSTLELGDSALYLCASSLEGGRNQPQHFGDGTRLSIL.

As DNA, the CDR3 is TGCAGCGTTGTAACCAGGAGTTATGGCTACACCTTC. Its translation: CSVVTRSYGYTF. The chain uses TRBV29-1 and TRBJ1-2; D unresolved. Trimming took off 4 bases at V and 5 bases at J, with 11 bases between the two ends. CDR1 and CDR2 (germline): SQVTM, ANQGSEA. The CDR3 runs to 12 residues.

Written as DNA, the CDR3 is TGTGCCAGCAGCTTAAGCGGCGGGCCTAACTATGGCTACACCTTC. It translates to CASSLSGGPNYGYTF. The J gene is TRBJ1-2, the V gene TRBV7-2; D gene ambiguous. The CDR3 covers 15 residues. The V end was cut by 2 bases, the J end by 0 bases, with 10 bases between. The V gene's germline CDR1 is SGHTA and CDR2 FQGNSA.